This is a list of T cell receptor beta chains from one sample in a study of blood T cell repertoires in COVID-19. Clones were read by immunoSEQ multiplex PCR, and TCRdb kept only the in-frame ones, dropping some. The sample lists some 350,000 clones, 88% occurring once. Source material: peripheral blood. These receptors originate from a woman between 65 and 79 years old with COVID-19, enrolled during active disease. CDR3s include the opening cysteine and the closing phenylalanine or tryptophan. D genes are given only for firm matches. Clone sizes are given selectively: once, few, many, or a class where the clone is expanded.

NA	TRBV5-8	NA	TRBJ2-1	TGTGCCAGCAGCTTGGCCAGGGGAATAGGGGAGCAGTTCTTC	CASSLARGIGEQFF
NA	TRBV20-1	once	TRBJ1-1	TGCAGTGCTACAGGGCCAGCTGAAGCTTTCTTT	CSATGPAEAFF
NA	TRBV7-2	NA	TRBJ1-1	TGTGCCAGCAGCTTTAATCTCAGGAACACTGAAGCTTTCTTT	CASSFNLRNTEAFF
NA	TRBV6-1	once	TRBJ2-5	TGTGCCAGCAGTGAAATGGCAGGGGGGCCCCAAGAGACCCAGTACTTC	CASSEMAGGPQETQYF
NA	TRBV4-1	NA	TRBJ1-6	TGCGCCAGCAGCCAAGATCCAGGCTACTATAATTCACCCCTCCACTTT	CASSQDPGYYNSPLHF
NA	TRBV5-1	NA	TRBJ2-6	TGCGCCAGCAGCCCCCAGGGCTCCGGGGCCAACGTCCTGACTTTC	CASSPQGSGANVLTF
NA	TRBV29-1	NA	TRBJ1-1	TGCAGCGGCCGCCGGGGGACTGAAGCTTTCTTT	CSGRRGTEAFF
TRBD2	TRBV9	NA	TRBJ2-1	TGTGCCAGCAGCGAGGGAGGGGCGCTCCACAATGAGCAGTTCTTC	CASSEGGALHNEQFF
TRBD1	TRBV5-1	few	TRBJ1-2	TGCGCCAGCAGCTCTACAGGGGACTATGGCTACACCTTC	CASSSTGDYGYTF
NA	TRBV29-1	NA	TRBJ2-1	TGCAGCGTAGCGACTCAAGTCTACAATGAGCAGTTCTTC	CSVATQVYNEQFF
NA	TRBV6-5	NA	TRBJ2-1	TGTGCCAGCAGTTACGGCGGTCTATACAATGAGCAGTTCTTC	CASSYGGLYNEQFF
NA	TRBV18	NA	TRBJ2-5	TGTGCCAGCTCACCTTCGCGGGGGCCAGAAGAGACCCAGTACTTC	CASSPSRGPEETQYF
NA	TRBV21-1	NA	TRBJ1-1	TGTGCCAGCAGGGACAGGGCAGTGAACACTGAAGCTTTCTTT	CASRDRAVNTEAFF
NA	TRBV6-5	few	TRBJ1-5	TGTGCCAGCAGCAGACAGCCCAATCAGCCCCAGCATTTT	CASSRQPNQPQHF
NA	TRBV7-2	NA	TRBJ1-2	TGTGCCAGCAGCTTAATTCCCCAAGGCTACACCTTC	CASSLIPQGYTF
TRBD2	TRBV4-1	NA	TRBJ2-3	TGCGCCAGCAGCCAGACTAGCGGTCCCTCGGATACGCAGTATTTT	CASSQTSGPSDTQYF
TRBD1	TRBV2	NA	TRBJ2-3	TGTGCCAGCACCGAAGGGGACAGGGGGCGCACAGATACGCAGTATTTT	CASTEGDRGRTDTQYF
TRBD1	TRBV19	NA	TRBJ1-1	TGTGCCAGTAGTTCCTGGGACAGGGGGGCCACTGAAGCTTTCTTT	CASSSWDRGATEAFF
NA	TRBV6-4	NA	TRBJ1-1	TGTGCCAGCAGACAACAGCCGATGAACACTGAAGCTTTCTTT	CASRQQPMNTEAFF
NA	TRBV21-1	NA	TRBJ2-7	TGTGCCAGCAGCCCCGGGGAGGGAAGAAGGGACGAGCAGTACTTC	CASSPGEGRRDEQYF
NA	TRBV2	NA	TRBJ2-6	TGTACCCGATCTAAGATTTCTGGGGCCAACGTCCTGACTTTC	CTRSKISGANVLTF
TRBD1	TRBV7-9	NA	TRBJ2-7	TGTGCCAGCAGACAAGGACAGGGGTCGGACGAGCAGTACTTC	CASRQGQGSDEQYF
NA	TRBV12-3/TRBV12-4	NA	TRBJ2-1	TGTGCCAGCAGTTCGGGAGTCCATGAGCAGTTCTTC	CASSSGVHEQFF
TRBD1	TRBV4-1	many	TRBJ2-7	TGCGCCAGCAGCCAAGTGGGTGACAGGGCCCACGAGCAGTACTTC	CASSQVGDRAHEQYF
TRBD1	TRBV5-6	NA	TRBJ2-7	TGTGCCAGCAGCTTGGCCGGGACAGGGACTTGGTTGAGGCAGTACTTC	CASSLAGTGTWLRQYF
TRBD1	TRBV5-1	NA	TRBJ1-6	TGCGCCAGCAGCTACGGACAGGGGCGCAATTCACCCCTCCACTTT	CASSYGQGRNSPLHF
NA	TRBV11-2	NA	TRBJ1-2	TGTGCCAGCAGCTTAGAGGGAGGGACGGGCTACACCTTC	CASSLEGGTGYTF
TRBD1	TRBV28	NA	TRBJ2-7	TGTGCCAGCGGCAGTCCGGGACAGGGGTCTTACGAGCAGTACTTC	CASGSPGQGSYEQYF
TRBD2	TRBV5-1	NA	TRBJ2-3	TGCGCCAGCAGCCTGGGACTAGCGGGGGTCGAGGCAGATACGCAGTATTTT	CASSLGLAGVEADTQYF
NA	TRBV19	NA	TRBJ1-6	TGTGCCTCCAAGGGAGTTCGGAATTCACCCCTCCACTTT	CASKGVRNSPLHF
TRBD2	TRBV2	NA	TRBJ2-5	TGTGCCAGCAGTCTGACTAGCGGGGTAGGGGGAGAGACCCAGTACTTC	CASSLTSGVGGETQYF
TRBD2	TRBV2	NA	TRBJ2-3	TGTGCCAGCAGTGTGACTGGGACTAGCGCCCCCACAGATACGCAGTATTTT	CASSVTGTSAPTDTQYF
NA	TRBV28	few	TRBJ1-2	TGTGCCAGCAGATTACAGGGTCCCGGGGGCTACACCTTC	CASRLQGPGGYTF
TRBD2	TRBV5-1	NA	TRBJ2-5	TGCGCCAGTAACCCGGGACTAGCGGACCAAGAGACCCAGTACTTC	CASNPGLADQETQYF
TRBD2	TRBV19	NA	TRBJ2-7	TGTGCCACTACGGGGAGGGGCCACGAGCAGTACTTC	CATTGRGHEQYF
TRBD1	TRBV5-5	few	TRBJ1-5	TGTGCCAGCAGCATGACAGGGCTAAGCAATCAGCCCCAGCATTTT	CASSMTGLSNQPQHF
TRBD1	TRBV2	NA	TRBJ1-2	TGTGCCAGCAGGGGACAGGCTAACTATGGCTACACCTTC	CASRGQANYGYTF
TRBD1	TRBV19	NA	TRBJ1-5	TGTGCCAGTACCAGACAGGGGGCTCGAGGCAATCAGCCCCAGCATTTT	CASTRQGARGNQPQHF
NA	TRBV7-3	NA	TRBJ2-1	TGTGCCAGCAGTGTCTCATCCACGAGCAATGAGCAGTTCTTC	CASSVSSTSNEQFF
TRBD1	TRBV11-2	NA	TRBJ1-6	TGTGCCAGCAGCAAAGGGTGGGGACAGGGGTTTTCACCCCTCCACTTT	CASSKGWGQGFSPLHF
TRBD1	TRBV27	once	TRBJ1-5	TGTGCCAGCAGTTTAATGAGGACAGGCGATCAGCCCCAGCATTTT	CASSLMRTGDQPQHF
TRBD2	TRBV2	NA	TRBJ2-7	TGTGCCAGCAGTGACGCGCGGGGGACCTCCTACGAGCAGTACTTC	CASSDARGTSYEQYF
NA	TRBV28	NA	TRBJ1-2	TGTGCCAGCAGTTTCGGGCTGGGGGGTTATGGCTACACCTTC	CASSFGLGGYGYTF
NA	TRBV2	NA	TRBJ1-2	TGTGCCGGGGCCTGGGGAGGGTATGGCTACACCTTC	CAGAWGGYGYTF
NA	TRBV3-1/TRBV3-2	NA	TRBJ2-7	TGTGCCAGCAGCCAAGTATACGAGCAGTACTTC	CASSQVYEQYF
TRBD2	TRBV4-1	once	TRBJ2-3	TGCGCCAGCAGCCAAGTAGTACTAGCGGGGGCCTGGATAGGAGATACGCAGTATTTT	CASSQVVLAGAWIGDTQYF
NA	TRBV2	NA	TRBJ2-1	TGTGCCAGCAGCCCCACTTCCTACAATGAGCAGTTCTTC	CASSPTSYNEQFF
TRBD2	TRBV4-2	NA	TRBJ2-5	TGTGCCAGCAGCCAAACCCGGGACTATATTATCTCGATGGACTTC	CASSQTRDYIISMDF
NA	TRBV5-6	NA	TRBJ1-6	TGTGCCAGCAGCGGGAGGGACATAGGTCTCTCCTATAATTCACCCCTCCACTTT	CASSGRDIGLSYNSPLHF
NA	TRBV6-5	NA	TRBJ2-7	TGTGCCAGCATGGACAGTACCCCCCAAGGCTACGAGCAGTACTTC	CASMDSTPQGYEQYF
NA	TRBV5-4	NA	TRBJ1-2	TGTGCCAGCAGCCCTAAGGGGAACTATGGCTACACCTTC	CASSPKGNYGYTF
NA	TRBV5-1	NA	TRBJ2-7	TGCGCCAGCAGCCGGGGGTCCGCCGAGCAGTACTTC	CASSRGSAEQYF
NA	TRBV2	NA	TRBJ1-1	TGTGCCAGCAGCGGACAGATCACTGAAGCTTTCTTT	CASSGQITEAFF